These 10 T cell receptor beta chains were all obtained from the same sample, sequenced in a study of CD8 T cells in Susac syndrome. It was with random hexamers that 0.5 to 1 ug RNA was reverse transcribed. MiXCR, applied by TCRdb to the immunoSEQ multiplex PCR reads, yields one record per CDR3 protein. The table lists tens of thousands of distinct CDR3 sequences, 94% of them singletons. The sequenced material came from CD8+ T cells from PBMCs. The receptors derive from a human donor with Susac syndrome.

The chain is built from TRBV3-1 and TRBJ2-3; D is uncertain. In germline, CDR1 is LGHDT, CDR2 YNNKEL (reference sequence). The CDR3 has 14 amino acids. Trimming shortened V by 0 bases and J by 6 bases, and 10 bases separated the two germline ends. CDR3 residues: CASSQEARPDTQYF. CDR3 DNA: TGTGCCAGCAGCCAAGAAGCCCGGCCTGATACGCAGTATTTT.

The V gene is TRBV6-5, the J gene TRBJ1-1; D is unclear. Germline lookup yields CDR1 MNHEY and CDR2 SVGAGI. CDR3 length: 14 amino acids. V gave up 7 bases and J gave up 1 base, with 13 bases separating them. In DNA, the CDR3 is TGTGCCAGCATTCCACCCCCAGAGAACACTGAAGCTTTCTTT. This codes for CASIPPPENTEAFF.

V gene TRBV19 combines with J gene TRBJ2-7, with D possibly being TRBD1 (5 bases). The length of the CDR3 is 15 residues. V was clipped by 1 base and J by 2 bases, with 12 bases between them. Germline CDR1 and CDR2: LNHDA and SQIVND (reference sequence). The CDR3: CASSIGLSGTYEQYF. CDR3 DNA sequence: TGTGCCAGTAGTATAGGTCTTTCAGGGACCTACGAGCAGTACTTC. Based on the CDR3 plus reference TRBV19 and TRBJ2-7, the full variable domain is DGGITQSPKYLFRKEGQNVTLSCEQNLNHDAMYWYRQDPGQGLRLIYYSQIVNDFQKGDIAEGYSVSREKKESFPLTVTSAQKNPTAFYLCASSIGLSGTYEQYFGPGTRLTVT.

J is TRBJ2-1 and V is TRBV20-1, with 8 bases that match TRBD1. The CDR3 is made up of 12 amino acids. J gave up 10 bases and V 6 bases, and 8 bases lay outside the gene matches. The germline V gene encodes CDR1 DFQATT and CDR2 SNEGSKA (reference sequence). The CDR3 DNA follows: TGCAGTGCCGAGGACAGGGAAGGGGAGCAGTTCTTC. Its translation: CSAEDREGEQFF.

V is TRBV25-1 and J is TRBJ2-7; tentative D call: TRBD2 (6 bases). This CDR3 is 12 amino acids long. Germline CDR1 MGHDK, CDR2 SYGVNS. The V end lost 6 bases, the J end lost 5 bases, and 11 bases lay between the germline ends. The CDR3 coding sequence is TGTGCCAGCAGATGGTCGGGAGACGAGCAGTACTTC. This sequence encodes CASRWSGDEQYF.

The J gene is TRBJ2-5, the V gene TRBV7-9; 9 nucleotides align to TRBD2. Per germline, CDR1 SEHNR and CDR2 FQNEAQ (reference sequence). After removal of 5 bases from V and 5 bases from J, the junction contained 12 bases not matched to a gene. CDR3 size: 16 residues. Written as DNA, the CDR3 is TGTGCCAGCAGCCCTCCCCCGGCTAGCGGGATGGAGACCCAGTACTTC. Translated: CASSPPPASGMETQYF. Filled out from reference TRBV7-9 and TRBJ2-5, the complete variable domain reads DTGVSQNPRHKITKRGQNVTFRCDPISEHNRLYWYRQTLGQGPEFLTYFQNEAQLEKSRLLSDRFSAERPKGSFSTLEIQRTEQGDSAMYLCASSPPPASGMETQYFGPGTRLLVL.

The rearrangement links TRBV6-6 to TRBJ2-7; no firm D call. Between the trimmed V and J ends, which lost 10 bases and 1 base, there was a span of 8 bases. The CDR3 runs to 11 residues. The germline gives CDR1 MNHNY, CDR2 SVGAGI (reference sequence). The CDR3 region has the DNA TGTGCCATTAGGGCTTCCTACGAGCAGTACTTC. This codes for CAIRASYEQYF.

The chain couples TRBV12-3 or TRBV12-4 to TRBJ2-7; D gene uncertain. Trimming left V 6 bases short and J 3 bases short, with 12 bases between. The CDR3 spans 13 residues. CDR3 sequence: CASRRANLYEQYF. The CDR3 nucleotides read TGTGCCAGCAGAAGAGCAAACCTCTACGAGCAGTACTTC.

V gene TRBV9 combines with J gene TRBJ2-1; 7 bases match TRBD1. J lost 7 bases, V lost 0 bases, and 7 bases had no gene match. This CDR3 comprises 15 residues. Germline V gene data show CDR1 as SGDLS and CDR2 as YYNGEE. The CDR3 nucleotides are TGTGCCAGCAGCGTAGGAGGGGGCTATGTTAATGAGCAGTTCTTC. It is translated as CASSVGGGYVNEQFF.

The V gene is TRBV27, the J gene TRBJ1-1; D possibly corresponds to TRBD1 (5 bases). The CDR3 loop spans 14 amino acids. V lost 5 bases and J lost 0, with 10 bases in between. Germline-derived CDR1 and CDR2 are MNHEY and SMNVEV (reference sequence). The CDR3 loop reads CASSTGTVNTEAFF. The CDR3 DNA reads TGTGCCAGCAGTACCGGGACGGTGAACACTGAAGCTTTCTTT.